The 18 T cell receptor beta chains presented below share a single source sample, sequenced in a study of PD-1 blockade in classical Hodgkin lymphoma. All the patients suffered relapse after autologous stem cell transplantation, and brentuximab vedotin exposure differed. Starting with thawed PBMCs, CD4+ T cells were purified by magnetic negative selection. TCRdb's table, derived via immunoSEQ multiplex PCR, lists solely in-frame clones and lacks some. The sample shows around 12,000 clones, 75% to 90% of them seen only once. This specimen consisted of CD4+ T cells from blood, obtained at baseline. The receptors come from a human donor with classical Hodgkin lymphoma.

The chain carries TRBV28 and TRBJ1-2, with D hard to call. This CDR3 is built from 14 residues. Germline-derived CDR1 and CDR2 are MDHEN and SYDVKM. Trimming took off 3 bases at V and 8 bases at J, with 16 bases between the two ends. CDR3 sequence: CASSFPQAPFGYTF. Here the CDR3 DNA reads TGTGCCAGCAGTTTCCCTCAGGCCCCTTTCGGCTACACCTTC.

Here the CDR3 reads CSVEDGPGGLYYGYTF. The CDR3 coding sequence is TGCAGCGTTGAAGATGGCCCAGGGGGCCTATACTATGGCTACACCTTC. The chain is built from TRBV29-1 and TRBJ1-2; 8 nucleotides align to TRBD1. The CDR3 extends over 16 amino acids. J lost 3 bases, V lost 0 bases, and 9 bases had no gene match. CDR1 is SQVTM, CDR2 ANQGSEA, per germline.

This chain links TRBV2 with TRBJ2-7, with D maybe TRBD1 (6 bases). The germline gives CDR1 SNHLY, CDR2 FYNNEI. CDR3 length equals 13 residues. V lost 5 bases and J 2 bases, leaving 10 bases between the germline ends. The CDR3 sequence: CASSQGMAYEQYF. CDR3 coding DNA: TGTGCCAGCAGTCAGGGGATGGCCTACGAGCAGTACTTC.

The rearrangement uses TRBV28 and TRBJ1-2, with TRBD1 matching over 7 bases. This CDR3 is built from 14 residues. From germline, CDR1 is MDHEN and CDR2 SYDVKM. V lost 6 bases and J lost 2; bases outside the gene matches: 6. The CDR3 protein is CASSSGQLNYGYTF. The CDR3 DNA reads TGTGCCAGCAGCTCGGGACAGCTAAACTATGGCTACACCTTC.

The V and J genes are TRBV10-3 and TRBJ1-1; 7 nucleotides agree with TRBD1. Germline V gene sequence: CDR1 ENHRY, CDR2 SYGVKD. This CDR3 has 13 amino acids. The J segment lost 3 bases and the V segment lost 6 bases, leaving 4 bases of the junction unmatched. The CDR3 nucleotides are TGTGCCATCAGCGACGACAGGGACACTGAAGCTTTCTTT. Translated, it gives CAISDDRDTEAFF.

This chain connects TRBV11-2 to TRBJ2-3; no definite D call. This CDR3 contains 15 residues. CDR1 and CDR2 (germline): SGHAT, FQNNGV. The V and J ends lost 0 bases and 2 bases respectively, with 9 bases between them. In DNA, the CDR3 is TGTGCCAGCAGCTTAGATAAACACATCACAGATACGCAGTATTTT. Translated, it gives CASSLDKHITDTQYF. Variable domain in full (rest from reference TRBV11-2 and TRBJ2-3): EAGVAQSPRYKIIEKRQSVAFWCNPISGHATLYWYQQILGQGPKLLIQFQNNGVVDDSQLPKDRFSAERLKGVDSTLKIQPAKLEDSAVYLCASSLDKHITDTQYFGPGTRLTVL.

The CDR3 region has the DNA TGTGCCAGCAGTTTAGGACGGTTGAACACTGAAGCTTTCTTT. This translates into CASSLGRLNTEAFF. V is TRBV27 and J is TRBJ1-1, with unresolved D. Deletions cut 2 bases from V and 0 bases from J, with 7 bases between. The CDR3 contains 14 residues. Germline lookup yields CDR1 MNHEY and CDR2 SMNVEV (reference sequence).

The chain joins TRBV27 to TRBJ1-6, with D perhaps matching TRBD1 (6 bases). Looked up from germline, CDR1 is MNHEY and CDR2 is SMNVEV (reference sequence). The CDR3 sequence is 14 residues long. Trimming took off 7 bases at V and 6 bases at J, with 13 bases between the two ends. The CDR3 coding sequence is TGTGCCAGCACTAACAGGGAAACTAATTCACCCCTCCACTTT. As protein: CASTNRETNSPLHF.

Only a few counts were recorded for this clone. V and J are TRBV19 and TRBJ1-5, with D unresolved. CDR1 and CDR2 (germline): LNHDA, SQIVND (reference sequence). The V and J ends lost 3 bases and 7 bases respectively, with 13 bases between them. CDR3 length: 14 amino acids. The CDR3 is CASSIWQEAQPQHF. CDR3 nucleotide sequence: TGTGCCAGTAGTATCTGGCAGGAGGCACAGCCCCAGCATTTT.

J is TRBJ1-1 and V is TRBV27; the D gene is possibly TRBD1 (5 bases). This CDR3 has 14 residues. Germline loops: CDR1 MNHEY, CDR2 SMNVEV (reference sequence). V was clipped by 8 bases and J by 1 base, with 14 bases between them. The DNA for the CDR3 is TGTGCCAGCCGACTTGGGGGTCGGAACACTGAAGCTTTCTTT. Translating it yields CASRLGGRNTEAFF.

This clone turned up a few times. This chain uses TRBV27 with TRBJ1-4, with TRBD1 matching 9 bases. The CDR3 covers 15 residues. Per the germline V gene, CDR1 is MNHEY and CDR2 is SMNVEV (reference sequence). V lost 2 bases and J lost 6; bases outside the gene matches: 4. The CDR3 sequence: CASSLTQGAYEKLFF. CDR3 nucleotides: TGTGCCAGCAGTTTAACACAGGGGGCTTATGAAAAACTGTTTTTT. The variable domain in full, completed from reference TRBV27 and TRBJ1-4, reads EAQVTQNPRYLITVTGKKLTVTCSQNMNHEYMSWYRQDPGLGLRQIYYSMNVEVTDKGDVPEGYKVSRKEKRNFPLILESPSPNQTSLYFCASSLTQGAYEKLFFGSGTQLSVL.

This clone appeared a single time. The chain has TRBV28 and TRBJ2-3; no clear D gene. V lost 3 bases to trimming and J lost 2 bases, with 12 bases between them. In germline, CDR1 is MDHEN, CDR2 SYDVKM. The CDR3 sequence is 15 residues long. CDR3 nucleotide sequence: TGTGCCAGCAGTTTCCGACTGACATCCACAGATACGCAGTATTTT. Translation: CASSFRLTSTDTQYF.

This chain connects TRBV10-3 to TRBJ1-6; TRBD1 is a possible D gene (6 bases). V was cut by 8 bases and J by 6 bases, with 17 bases left in between. Germline assignment: CDR1 ENHRY and CDR2 SYGVKD. The CDR3 is 15 amino acids. The CDR3 sequence: CAIPGGADSNSPLHF. The CDR3 DNA is TGTGCCATCCCGGGGGGGGCTGACAGTAATTCACCCCTCCACTTT.

The chain has TRBV27 and TRBJ2-3; possibly TRBD1 or TRBD2 for D (5 bases each). CDR1 MNHEY and CDR2 SMNVEV come from the germline V gene (reference sequence). V lost 5 bases, J lost 2 bases, and 11 bases lay in between. This CDR3 has 14 amino acids. CDR3 nucleotides: TGTGCCAGCAGTCGGGGCCGTAACACAGATACGCAGTATTTT. Its protein product is CASSRGRNTDTQYF.

The genes are TRBV6-6 and TRBJ1-4; TRBD1 is a possible D gene (5 bases). V was pared by 2 bases and J by 0 bases, with 7 bases between. CDR1 and CDR2 from the germline V gene are MNHNY and SVGAGI (reference sequence). CDR3 length: 15 amino acids. This CDR3 is CASSYRGATNEKLFF. CDR3 in DNA: TGTGCCAGCAGTTACCGGGGGGCAACTAATGAAAAACTGTTTTTT.

This chain links TRBV5-1 with TRBJ2-2; the D gene is possibly TRBD1 (6 bases). Trimming removed 0 bases at V and 4 bases at J, with 16 bases between. This CDR3 comprises 17 residues. CDR1 is SGHRS, CDR2 YFSETQ, per germline. The CDR3 sequence is CASSLAGDIPLTGELFF. Here the CDR3 DNA reads TGCGCCAGCAGCTTGGCCGGGGACATTCCCCTCACCGGGGAGCTGTTTTTT.

This chain uses TRBV19 with TRBJ2-5, with 7 bases aligning to TRBD2. J gave up 9 bases and V 1 base, and 11 bases lay outside the gene matches. The CDR3 is made up of 15 amino acids. The germline gives CDR1 LNHDA, CDR2 SQIVND (reference sequence). DNA for the CDR3: TGTGCCAGTAGTATAGTGGGAGGGCCCTTTTCGTCCCAGTACTTC. It is translated as CASSIVGGPFSSQYF. Full variable domain (rest looked up from reference TRBV19 and TRBJ2-5): DGGITQSPKYLFRKEGQNVTLSCEQNLNHDAMYWYRQDPGQGLRLIYYSQIVNDFQKGDIAEGYSVSREKKESFPLTVTSAQKNPTAFYLCASSIVGGPFSSQYFGPGTRLLVL.

The J gene is TRBJ2-3, the V gene TRBV7-2; TRBD2 might be the D (6 bases). The V and J ends lost 3 bases and 6 bases respectively, with 16 bases between them. The CDR3 is 15 amino acids. Germline V gene sequence: CDR1 SGHTA, CDR2 FQGNSA. CDR3 loop: CASSFRGGVSDTQYF. The CDR3 DNA sequence: TGTGCCAGCAGCTTTCGAGGAGGGGTTTCGGATACGCAGTATTTT. Variable domain in full (rest from reference TRBV7-2 and TRBJ2-3): GAGVSQSPSNKVTEKGKDVELRCDPISGHTALYWYRQSLGQGLEFLIYFQGNSAPDKSGLPSDRFSAERTGGSVSTLTIQRTQQEDSAVYLCASSFRGGVSDTQYFGPGTRLTVL.